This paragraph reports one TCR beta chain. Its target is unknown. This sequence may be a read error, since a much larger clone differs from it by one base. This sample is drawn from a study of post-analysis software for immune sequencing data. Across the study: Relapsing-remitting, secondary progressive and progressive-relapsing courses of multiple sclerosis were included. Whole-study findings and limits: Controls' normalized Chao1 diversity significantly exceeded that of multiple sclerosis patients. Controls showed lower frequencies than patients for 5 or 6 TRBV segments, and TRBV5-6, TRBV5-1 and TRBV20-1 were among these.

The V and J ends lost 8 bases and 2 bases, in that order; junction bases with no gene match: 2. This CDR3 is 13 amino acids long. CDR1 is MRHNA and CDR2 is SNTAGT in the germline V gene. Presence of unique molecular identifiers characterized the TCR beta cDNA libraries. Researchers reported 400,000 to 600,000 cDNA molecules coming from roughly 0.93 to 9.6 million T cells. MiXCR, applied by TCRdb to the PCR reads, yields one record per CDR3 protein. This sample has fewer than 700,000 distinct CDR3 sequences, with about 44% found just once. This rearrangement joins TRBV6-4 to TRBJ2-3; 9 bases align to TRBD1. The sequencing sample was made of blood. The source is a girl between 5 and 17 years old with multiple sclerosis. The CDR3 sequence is CASGDRDTDTQYF. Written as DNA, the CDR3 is TGTGCCAGCGGGGACAGGGACACAGATACGCAGTATTTT.